The T cell receptor beta chain under discussion was sequenced for a study of PD-1 blockade in mismatch repair-deficient tumors. Study results and caveats: Rapid post-treatment expansion, then contraction, generally preceding radiologic response, marked tumor-resident clones.

The germline V and J ends were trimmed by 2 bases and 4 bases, with 9 bases remaining between them. The germline gives CDR1 SGHTA, CDR2 FQGNSA. The CDR3 loop spans 14 amino acids. Sequenced by immunoSEQ multiplex PCR; TCRdb stores in-frame clones only, minus some. The sample shows under 50,000 clones, over 80% of them seen only once. About this clone itself: Its antigen is not known.

The source is an adult with mismatch repair-deficient cancer. Sequenced here: PBMCs, sampled around 38 weeks after starting pembrolizumab. The V call is TRBV7-2, the J call TRBJ1-5, with TRBD1 as a possible D gene (6 bases). This chain's CDR3 is CASSLKGGNQPQHF. DNA of the CDR3: TGTGCCAGCAGCTTAAAGGGGGGGAATCAGCCCCAGCATTTT.